These 3 T cell receptor beta chains were all obtained from the same sample, sequenced in a study of T cells in tuberculosis. Libraries were prepared by immunoSEQ multiplex PCR; TCRdb keeps only in-frame clonotypes and omits some of them. The sample includes just under 45,000 clones, roughly 94% of them seen just once. Material for sequencing was PBMCs. These receptors originate from a donor aged 10-35 years with latent tuberculosis or without tuberculosis infection. Some clones in this sample may be carry-over from other donors' samples.

V is TRBV7-3 and J is TRBJ2-1; TRBD1 is a possible D gene (6 bases). V was shortened by 5 bases and J by 7 bases, with 12 bases between the two germline ends. Germline V gene data show CDR1 as SGHTA and CDR2 as FQGTGA. This CDR3 has 13 residues. The CDR3, as DNA: TGTGCCAGCAGCCCCCCTCAGGGGAATGAGCAGTTCTTC. Amino acid sequence: CASSPPQGNEQFF. Filled out from reference TRBV7-3 and TRBJ2-1, the complete variable domain reads GAGVSQTPSNKVTEKGKYVELRCDPISGHTALYWYRQSLGQGPEFLIYFQGTGAADDSGLPNDRFFAVRPEGSVSTLKIQRTERGDSAVYLCASSPPQGNEQFFGPGTRLTVL.

The chain recombines TRBV2 with TRBJ1-2; 9 bases match TRBD1. After removal of 1 base from V and 7 bases from J, the junction contained 4 bases not matched to a gene. CDR1 is SNHLY and CDR2 is FYNNEI in the germline V gene. This CDR3 region has 14 residues. The CDR3 region is CASSEVRDRVGYTF. CDR3 nucleotides: TGTGCCAGCAGTGAAGTCCGGGACAGGGTTGGCTACACCTTC.

Written as DNA, the CDR3 is TGCGCCAGCAGTGAGGGACAGGGTTTGCATCAGCCCCAGCATTTT. Translated, it gives CASSEGQGLHQPQHF. The V gene is TRBV10-2, the J gene TRBJ1-5; 8 nucleotides align to TRBD1. The CDR3 runs 15 residues. Trimming removed 2 bases from V and 5 bases from J; junction bases left unmatched: 5. Germline V CDR1 and CDR2: WSHSY, SAAADI.